Presented here are 21 T cell receptor beta chains from one specimen sequenced in a study of cytomegalovirus exposure and HLA in healthy donors. Generated by immunoSEQ multiplex PCR, the TCRdb table keeps only in-frame clones and is missing some. The data show tens of thousands of clones, about nine tenths seen once. Sequenced: PBMCs. The receptors were gathered from a woman in her 30s in good health and CMV-seronegative.

The chain links TRBV28 to TRBJ2-5; TRBD2 agrees at 15 bases. Germline CDR1 and CDR2: MDHEN and SYDVKM. Losses at the gene ends were 4 bases for V and 2 bases for J; bases not matched to a gene: 11. The CDR3 consists of 19 residues. The CDR3, as DNA: TGTGCCAGCAGTTACCGCCGGACTAGCGGGAGGGGACAACAAGAGACCCAGTACTTC. Amino acids: CASSYRRTSGRGQQETQYF.

The CDR3 loop reads CASSSVASGFYNEQFF. In nucleotides, the CDR3 is TGTGCCAGCAGCTCCGTCGCTAGCGGTTTCTACAATGAGCAGTTCTTC. J is TRBJ2-1 and V is TRBV7-2; TRBD2 agrees at 7 bases. Per the germline V gene, CDR1 is SGHTA and CDR2 is FQGNSA. CDR3 length: 16 amino acids. J was trimmed by 3 bases and V by 4 bases; bases with no gene match: 9.

This clone turned up a few times. V and J are TRBV12-5 and TRBJ2-7, with D maybe TRBD1 (6 bases). Trimming left V 4 bases short and J 4 bases short, with 17 bases between. The CDR3 contains 15 residues. Germline V CDR1 and CDR2: LGHNT, FRNRAP. CDR3 loop: CASGSTAQGFYEQYF. The DNA of the CDR3 is TGTGCTAGTGGTTCCACTGCCCAGGGGTTTTACGAGCAGTACTTC.

V is TRBV4-3 and J is TRBJ2-7; no definite D call. Looked up from germline, CDR1 is LGHNA and CDR2 is YSLEER. The length of the CDR3 is 13 residues. Trimming shortened V by 0 bases and J by 3 bases, and 6 bases separated the two germline ends. CDR3 amino acids: CASSQDVYYEQYF. The CDR3 DNA sequence: TGCGCCAGCAGCCAAGATGTATACTACGAGCAGTACTTC.

The gene calls are TRBV7-3 and TRBJ1-1; D not resolved. This CDR3 region has 14 residues. Germline values: CDR1 SGHTA, CDR2 FQGTGA. Trimming took 2 bases from V and 2 from J, leaving 9 bases between them. CDR3 DNA sequence: TGTGCCAGCAGCTTACAGGCTTCAAACACTGAAGCTTTCTTT. This translates into CASSLQASNTEAFF. Looking up the rest from reference TRBV7-3 and TRBJ1-1 gives the full variable domain: GAGVSQTPSNKVTEKGKYVELRCDPISGHTALYWYRQSLGQGPEFLIYFQGTGAADDSGLPNDRFFAVRPEGSVSTLKIQRTERGDSAVYLCASSLQASNTEAFFGQGTRLTVV.

This chain links TRBV6-6 with TRBJ1-5, with D tentatively TRBD1 (5 bases). Trimming shortened V by 6 bases and J by 4 bases, and 7 bases separated the two germline ends. The CDR3 spans 12 residues. In germline, CDR1 is MNHNY, CDR2 SVGAGI (reference sequence). CDR3 sequence (DNA): TGTGCCAGCAGGGAGGGGAATCAGCCCCAGCATTTT. Translation gives CASREGNQPQHF.

This clone was found a few times. The genes are TRBV28 and TRBJ1-1, with D possibly being TRBD1 (6 bases). CDR1 is MDHEN and CDR2 is SYDVKM in the germline V gene. The CDR3 has 17 amino acids. Between the trimmed V and J ends, which lost 5 bases and 3 bases, there was a span of 22 bases. The CDR3 bases are TGTGCCAGCAGTCGCTCGTCGCCGGGTAAGGGGGACACTGAAGCTTTCTTT. It specifies CASSRSSPGKGDTEAFF.

The rearrangement links TRBV7-9 to TRBJ2-3, with 8 bases aligning to TRBD1. The CDR3 contains 17 residues. CDR1 and CDR2 (germline): SEHNR, FQNEAQ (reference sequence). The V and J ends lost 5 bases and 2 bases, in that order; junction bases with no gene match: 12. DNA of the CDR3: TGTGCCAGCAGCAGGGGACGTGGACAGGGCCTCACAGATACGCAGTATTTT. Protein sequence: CASSRGRGQGLTDTQYF.

V and J are TRBV9 and TRBJ2-7, with TRBD1 matching over 7 bases. The V and J ends lost 0 bases and 2 bases, in that order; junction bases with no gene match: 2. The CDR3 consists of 14 residues. The germline CDR1 and CDR2 sequences are SGDLS and YYNGEE. DNA for the CDR3: TGTGCCAGCAGCGTAGGAGGGGGCACCTACGAGCAGTACTTC. It yields the protein CASSVGGGTYEQYF. Variable domain in full (rest from reference TRBV9 and TRBJ2-7): DSGVTQTPKHLITATGQRVTLRCSPRSGDLSVYWYQQSLDQGLQFLIQYYNGEERAKGNILERFSAQQFPDLHSELNLSSLELGDSALYFCASSVGGGTYEQYFGPGTRLTVT.

CDR3 coding DNA: TGTGCCAGCTCTAGGCGGGAGACGGGCACAGATACGCAGTATTTT. Its protein product is CASSRRETGTDTQYF. The chain links TRBV5-8 to TRBJ2-3; 7 nucleotides agree with TRBD2. The ends lost 7 bases at V and 1 base at J; junction bases unmatched: 9. Germline V gives CDR1 SGHTS, CDR2 YDEGEE. CDR3 size: 15 residues.

The chain uses TRBV27 and TRBJ2-7, with 10 bases fitting TRBD2. V lost 1 base and J lost 4; bases outside the gene matches: 7. Germline V lookup: CDR1 MNHEY, CDR2 SMNVEV (reference sequence). The CDR3 loop spans 16 amino acids. The CDR3 region is CASSLFLAGELYEQYF. CDR3 sequence (DNA): TGTGCCAGCAGTTTATTCCTAGCGGGAGAACTTTACGAGCAGTACTTC.

The chain combines TRBV5-4 with TRBJ1-1; D unresolved. Germline V gene data show CDR1 as SGHNT and CDR2 as YYREEE (reference sequence). CDR3 length equals 12 residues. The V gene lost 2 bases and the J gene lost 1 base, with 3 bases spanning the gap. The CDR3: CASSFRNTEAFF. The CDR3 DNA follows: TGTGCCAGCAGCTTTCGGAACACTGAAGCTTTCTTT.

This sequence joins TRBV28 and TRBJ2-7, with TRBD1 identical over 7 bases. The CDR3 spans 13 residues. Per the germline V gene, CDR1 is MDHEN and CDR2 is SYDVKM. J was trimmed by 2 bases and V by 4 bases; bases with no gene match: 2. The DNA for the CDR3 is TGTGCCAGCAGTTGGACAGGCCCCTACGAGCAGTACTTC. It translates to CASSWTGPYEQYF. The variable domain in full, completed from reference TRBV28 and TRBJ2-7, reads DVKVTQSSRYLVKRTGEKVFLECVQDMDHENMFWYRQDPGLGLRLIYFSYDVKMKEKGDIPEGYSVSREKKERFSLILESASTNQTSMYLCASSWTGPYEQYFGPGTRLTVT.

This sequence joins TRBV6-5 and TRBJ2-6; D perhaps matches TRBD1 (6 bases). Per germline, CDR1 MNHEY and CDR2 SVGAGI. V was trimmed by 8 bases and J by 4 bases, leaving 15 bases between them. The CDR3 consists of 15 residues. CDR3: CASGPYRAGANVLTF. DNA for the CDR3: TGTGCCAGCGGACCCTACAGGGCCGGGGCCAACGTCCTGACTTTC.

The chain joins TRBV5-4 to TRBJ2-7; 11 bases match TRBD2. After removal of 4 bases from V and 4 bases from J, the junction contained 7 bases not matched to a gene. The germline gives CDR1 SGHNT, CDR2 YYREEE (reference sequence). This CDR3 has 15 amino acids. CDR3 in DNA: TGTGCCAGCAGCGCCCGACTAGCGGGAATGTACGAGCAGTACTTC. Its protein is CASSARLAGMYEQYF.

This rearrangement joins TRBV5-1 to TRBJ2-7; the D gene is possibly TRBD2 (6 bases). CDR1 and CDR2 from the germline V gene are SGHRS and YFSETQ. V gave up 4 bases and J gave up 7 bases, with 21 bases separating them. The length of the CDR3 is 15 residues. CDR3 nucleotide sequence: TGCGCCAGCAGCGCTGGGACGGAGCGGGTTCGGGAGCAGTACTTC. This translates into CASSAGTERVREQYF.

The gene calls are TRBV29-1 and TRBJ2-6; a weak D match, TRBD2 (5 bases). The CDR3 loop spans 16 amino acids. The V end was cut by 7 bases, the J end by 3 bases, with 19 bases between. From germline, CDR1 is SQVTM and CDR2 ANQGSEA. CDR3 region: CSATLEGSSGANVLTF. The CDR3 bases are TGCAGCGCGACCCTTGAGGGTTCAAGTGGGGCCAACGTCCTGACTTTC. Full variable domain (outside the CDR3, taken from reference TRBV29-1 and TRBJ2-6): SAVISQKPSRDICQRGTSLTIQCQVDSQVTMMFWYRQQPGQSLTLIATANQGSEATYESGFVIDKFPISRPNLTFSTLTVSNMSPEDSSIYLCSATLEGSSGANVLTFGAGSRLTVL.

CDR3 region: CASSDTSGAYNEQFF. CDR3 in DNA: TGTGCCAGCAGTGACACTAGCGGGGCATACAATGAGCAGTTCTTC. The rearrangement joins TRBV6-4 to TRBJ2-1, with 10 bases aligning to TRBD2. The CDR3 length is 15 residues. The V gene end was trimmed by 2 bases and the J gene end by 4 bases; junction bases not matched to a gene: 2. CDR1 and CDR2 from the germline V gene are MRHNA and SNTAGT.

This rearrangement joins TRBV27 to TRBJ1-2, with D possibly matching TRBD1 (5 bases). CDR1 MNHEY and CDR2 SMNVEV come from the germline V gene (reference sequence). V was clipped by 4 bases and J by 5 bases, with 17 bases between them. The CDR3 runs 15 residues. In nucleotides, the CDR3 is TGTGCCAGCAGTTCGGAGGGGTTGGTTGGGTATGGCTACACCTTC. Translating it yields CASSSEGLVGYGYTF.

V gene TRBV5-1 combines with J gene TRBJ2-7, with a tentative D call TRBD1 (6 bases). This CDR3 comprises 15 residues. The germline gives CDR1 SGHRS, CDR2 YFSETQ. Trimming left V 0 bases short and J 4 bases short, with 14 bases between. The CDR3 protein is CASSLVQGSGYEQYF. CDR3 DNA sequence: TGCGCCAGCAGCTTGGTTCAGGGGTCGGGTTACGAGCAGTACTTC.

This chain links TRBV27 with TRBJ2-2; unclear D gene. CDR1 MNHEY and CDR2 SMNVEV come from the germline V gene (reference sequence). This CDR3 is built from 13 residues. The V gene lost 4 bases and the J gene lost 5 bases, with 8 bases spanning the gap. The CDR3 protein is CASSSRLTGELFF. The CDR3 DNA reads TGTGCCAGCAGTTCACGACTTACCGGGGAGCTGTTTTTT.